One sample yielded the 5 T cell receptor beta chains listed below, sequenced in a study of molecular identifiers for immune sequencing clone quantification (dated by TCRdb to between 2017 and 2018). The protocol used for the library was PCR. The run used an Illumina HiSeq 4000. In-frame beta chains were kept once TCRdb had trimmed the public reads at Q25 with fastp and called clones with MiXCR. Every CDR3 protein is listed once, alongside the most common genes and DNA of its rows. For this sample there are about 640,000 distinct CDR3 sequences; less than 20% appear just once. The ten largest make up 0.7% to 1% of the sample. The specimen was naive CD8+ T cells from blood, with Jurkat cell RNA spiked in. The cell subset or site label of this sample denotes: FACS-sorted CD8+CD4-CCR7+CD45RA+ naive T cells. The receptors here all came from a human donor in good health. Some libraries in this study had Jurkat cell RNA spiked in.

This clonotype was recorded many times. This chain uses TRBV5-1 with TRBJ2-3; TRBD2 matches at 7 bases. The V segment lost 4 bases and the J segment 2 bases; nucleotides outside the gene matches: 10. The CDR3 sequence is 16 residues long. Per germline, CDR1 SGHRS and CDR2 YFSETQ. CDR3 sequence: CASSRTGGDYTDTQYF. The CDR3 nucleotides read TGCGCCAGCAGCAGGACTGGGGGGGACTACACAGATACGCAGTATTTT.

This clonotype appeared a few times. The chain links TRBV2 to TRBJ1-5; the D gene is possibly TRBD1 (6 bases). The germline V and J ends were trimmed by 8 bases and 3 bases, with 11 bases remaining between them. The CDR3 consists of 13 residues. The V gene's germline CDR1 is SNHLY and CDR2 FYNNEI. The CDR3 loop reads CASARGPNQPQHF. The CDR3 DNA reads TGTGCCAGCGCCAGGGGCCCCAATCAGCCCCAGCATTTT.

This clonotype was detected many times. CDR3 loop: CASSHGFGQVTDTQYF. In nucleotides, the CDR3 is TGTGCCAGCAGCCACGGATTTGGACAGGTCACAGATACGCAGTATTTT. This sequence joins TRBV3-1 and TRBJ2-3, with 7 bases lining up with TRBD1. The CDR3 is 16 residues long. The germline V gene has CDR1 LGHDT and CDR2 YNNKEL (reference sequence). J lost 2 bases, V lost 3 bases, and 8 bases had no gene match.

Many counts were recorded for this clonotype. The chain carries TRBV27 and TRBJ2-7; D might be TRBD1 or TRBD2, each matching 5 bases. Trimming took 5 bases from V and 3 from J, leaving 14 bases between them. Per germline, CDR1 MNHEY and CDR2 SMNVEV (reference sequence). This CDR3 region has 14 residues. CDR3 amino acids: CASSQFGTGYEQYF. The CDR3, as DNA: TGTGCCAGCAGTCAGTTCGGGACCGGCTACGAGCAGTACTTC.

This clonotype was seen repeatedly, ten times or more. The V and J genes are TRBV7-2 and TRBJ2-1; D may be TRBD1 or TRBD2 (6 bases each). The CDR3 runs to 14 residues. Germline V lookup: CDR1 SGHTA, CDR2 FQGNSA. Trimming removed 1 base at V and 7 bases at J, with 11 bases between. For the CDR3, the DNA is TGTGCCAGCAGCTTAGGGGGGGCTTTAAATGAGCAGTTCTTC. Its translation: CASSLGGALNEQFF.